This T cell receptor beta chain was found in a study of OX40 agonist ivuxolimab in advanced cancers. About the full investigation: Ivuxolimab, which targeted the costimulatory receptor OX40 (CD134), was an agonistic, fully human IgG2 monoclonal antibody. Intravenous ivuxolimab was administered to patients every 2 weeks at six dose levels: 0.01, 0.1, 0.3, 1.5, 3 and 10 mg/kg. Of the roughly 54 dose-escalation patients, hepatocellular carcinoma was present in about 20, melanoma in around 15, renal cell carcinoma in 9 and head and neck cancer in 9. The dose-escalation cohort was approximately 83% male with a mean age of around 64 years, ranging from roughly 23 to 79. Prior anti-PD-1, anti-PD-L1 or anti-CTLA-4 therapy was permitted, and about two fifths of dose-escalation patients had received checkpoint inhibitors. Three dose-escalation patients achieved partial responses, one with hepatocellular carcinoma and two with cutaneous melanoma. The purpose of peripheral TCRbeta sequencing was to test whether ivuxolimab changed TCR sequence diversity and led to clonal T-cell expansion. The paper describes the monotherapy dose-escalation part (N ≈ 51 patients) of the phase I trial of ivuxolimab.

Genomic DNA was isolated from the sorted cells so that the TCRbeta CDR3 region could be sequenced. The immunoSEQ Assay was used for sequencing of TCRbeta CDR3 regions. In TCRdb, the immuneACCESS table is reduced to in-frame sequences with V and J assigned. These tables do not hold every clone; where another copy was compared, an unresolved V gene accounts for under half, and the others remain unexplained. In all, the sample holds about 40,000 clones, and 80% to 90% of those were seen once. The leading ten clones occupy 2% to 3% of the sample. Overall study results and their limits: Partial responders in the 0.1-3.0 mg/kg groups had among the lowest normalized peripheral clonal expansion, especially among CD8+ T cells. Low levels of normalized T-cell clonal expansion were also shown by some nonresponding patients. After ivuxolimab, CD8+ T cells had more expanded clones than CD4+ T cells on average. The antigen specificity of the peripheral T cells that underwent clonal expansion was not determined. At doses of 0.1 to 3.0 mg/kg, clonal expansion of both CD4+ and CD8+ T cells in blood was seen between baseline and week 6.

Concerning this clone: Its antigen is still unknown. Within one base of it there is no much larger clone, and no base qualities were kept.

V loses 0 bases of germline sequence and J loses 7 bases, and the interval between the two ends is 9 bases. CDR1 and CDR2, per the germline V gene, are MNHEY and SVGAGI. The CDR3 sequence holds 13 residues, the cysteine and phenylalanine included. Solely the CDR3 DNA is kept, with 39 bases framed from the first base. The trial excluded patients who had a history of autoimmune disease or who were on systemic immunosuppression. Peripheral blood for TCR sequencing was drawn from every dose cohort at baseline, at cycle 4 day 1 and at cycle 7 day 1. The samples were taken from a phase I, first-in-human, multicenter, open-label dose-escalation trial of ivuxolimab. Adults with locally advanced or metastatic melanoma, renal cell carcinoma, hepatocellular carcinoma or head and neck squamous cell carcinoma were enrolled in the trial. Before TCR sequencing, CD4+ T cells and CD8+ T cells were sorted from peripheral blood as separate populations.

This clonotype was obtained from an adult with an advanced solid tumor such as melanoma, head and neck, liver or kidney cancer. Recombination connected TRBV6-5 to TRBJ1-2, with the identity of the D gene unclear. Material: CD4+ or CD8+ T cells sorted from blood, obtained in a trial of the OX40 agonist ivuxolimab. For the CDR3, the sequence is CASSYSWVGGYTF. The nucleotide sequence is TGTGCCAGCAGTTACTCCTGGGTTGGTGGCTACACCTTC.